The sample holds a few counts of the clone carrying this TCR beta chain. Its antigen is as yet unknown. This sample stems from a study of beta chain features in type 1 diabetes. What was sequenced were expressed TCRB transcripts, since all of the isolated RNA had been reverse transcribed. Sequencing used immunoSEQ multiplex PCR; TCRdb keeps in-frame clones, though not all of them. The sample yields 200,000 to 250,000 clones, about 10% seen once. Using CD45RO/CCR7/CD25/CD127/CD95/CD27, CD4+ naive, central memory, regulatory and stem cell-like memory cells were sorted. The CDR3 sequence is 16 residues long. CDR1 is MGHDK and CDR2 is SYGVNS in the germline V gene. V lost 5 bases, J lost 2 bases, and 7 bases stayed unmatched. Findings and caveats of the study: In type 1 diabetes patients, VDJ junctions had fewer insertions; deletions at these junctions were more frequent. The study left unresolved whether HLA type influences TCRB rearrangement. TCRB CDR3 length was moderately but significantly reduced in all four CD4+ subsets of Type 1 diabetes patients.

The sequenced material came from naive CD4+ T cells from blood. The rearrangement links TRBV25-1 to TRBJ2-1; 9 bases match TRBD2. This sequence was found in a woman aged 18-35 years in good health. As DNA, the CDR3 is TGTGCCAGCAGTCCATCGACTAGCGGTCCCTACAATGAGCAGTTCTTC. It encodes CASSPSTSGPYNEQFF.